This TCR beta chain was observed in a study of control samples from healthy donors and cancer patients. The method was immunoSEQ multiplex PCR; TCRdb's version includes in-frame clones alone and lacks a portion of them. The sample carries some 120,000 clones, over 75% recorded once. The germline V and J ends were trimmed by 8 bases and 8 bases, with 18 bases remaining between them. From germline, CDR1 is MNHEY and CDR2 SVGAGI. This CDR3 spans 13 amino acids. The V and J genes are TRBV6-5 and TRBJ1-2; no reliable D call. Input material: blood. This receptor was obtained from a man in his forties or fifties in good health. DNA for the CDR3: TGTGCCAGCCATTTTCGGGCGTCGAAGGGCTACACCTTC. Translation gives CASHFRASKGYTF.